This TCR beta chain was captured by sequencing in a study of T cell responses to AZD1222 COVID-19 vaccine. Study-level background: Pooled together were second doses at about 4 or about 12 weeks.

A note on this clone: Its antigen is currently unknown.

Assay: immunoSEQ multiplex PCR; the TCRdb copy retains only in-frame clones and omits some. The sample has 130,000 to 150,000 clones; 75% to 90% are singletons. General study findings and limits: Only a handful of AZD1222 recipients were seropositive at baseline. Targets within unmutated variant regions were reportedly found for nearly half of spike-specific TCRs.

CDR3 size: 18 residues. Trimming left V 3 bases short and J 0 bases short, with 18 bases between. The germline V gene encodes CDR1 MGHRA and CDR2 YSYEKL. This chain joins TRBV4-1 and TRBJ1-5; D gene ambiguous. Here the sequenced sample was peripheral blood, taken on day 0 of AZD1222 vaccination. This receptor was taken from an adult in good health. The CDR3 DNA reads as TGCGCCAGCAGCCAGAGCCGGACCCCCGACTATAGCAATCAGCCCCAGCATTTT. Translation: CASSQSRTPDYSNQPQHF.